This T cell receptor beta chain derives from a study of T cell changes during pregnancy in multiple sclerosis. TCRdb's copy holds only in-frame clones and misses some; the assay was immunoSEQ multiplex PCR. The repertoire has tens of thousands of clones, roughly 90% of them found once; the top ten carry around 2.7%. Trimming cost V 4 bases and J 3 bases; bases outside gene matches: 4. The germline V gene encodes CDR1 SGHTA and CDR2 FQGNSA. The CDR3 totals 14 residues. This sequence originates from a female donor in good health, enrolled as a control in a pregnancy study. The chain uses TRBV7-2 and TRBJ2-7; 9 bases map to TRBD1. This sample comprised peripheral blood, obtained in the second trimester of pregnancy. CDR3 in amino acids: CASSSGQGNYEQYF. DNA for the CDR3: TGTGCCAGCAGCTCCGGACAGGGGAACTACGAGCAGTACTTC.